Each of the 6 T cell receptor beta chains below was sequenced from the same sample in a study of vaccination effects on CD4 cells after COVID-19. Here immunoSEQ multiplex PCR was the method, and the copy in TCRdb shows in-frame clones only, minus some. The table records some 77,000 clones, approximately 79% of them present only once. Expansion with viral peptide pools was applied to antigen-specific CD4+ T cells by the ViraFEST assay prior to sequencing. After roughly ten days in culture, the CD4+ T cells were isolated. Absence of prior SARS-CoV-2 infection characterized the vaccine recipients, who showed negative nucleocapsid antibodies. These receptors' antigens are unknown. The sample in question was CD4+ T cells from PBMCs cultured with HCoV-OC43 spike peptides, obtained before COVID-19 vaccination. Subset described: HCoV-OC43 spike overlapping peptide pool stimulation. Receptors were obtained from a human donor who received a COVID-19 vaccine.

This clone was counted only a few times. The CDR3 bases are TGTGCCAGCAGCCGAGGGGAAAGGGGATCCAACACCGGGGAGCTGTTTTTT. Residues: CASSRGERGSNTGELFF. The gene calls are TRBV4-2 and TRBJ2-2, with D perhaps being TRBD1 or TRBD2 (5 bases each). Germline-derived CDR1 and CDR2 are LGHNA and YNFKEQ. The V end was cut by 4 bases, the J end by 2 bases, with 17 bases between. This CDR3 spans 17 amino acids.

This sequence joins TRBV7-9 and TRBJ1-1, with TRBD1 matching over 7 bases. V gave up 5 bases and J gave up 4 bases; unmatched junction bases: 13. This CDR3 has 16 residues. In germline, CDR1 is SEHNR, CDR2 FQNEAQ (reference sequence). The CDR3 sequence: CASSLITQGLSTEAFF. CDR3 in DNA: TGTGCCAGCAGCCTCATCACACAGGGGTTGAGCACTGAAGCTTTCTTT. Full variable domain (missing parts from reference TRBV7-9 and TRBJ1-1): DTGVSQNPRHKITKRGQNVTFRCDPISEHNRLYWYRQTLGQGPEFLTYFQNEAQLEKSRLLSDRFSAERPKGSFSTLEIQRTEQGDSAMYLCASSLITQGLSTEAFFGQGTRLTVV.

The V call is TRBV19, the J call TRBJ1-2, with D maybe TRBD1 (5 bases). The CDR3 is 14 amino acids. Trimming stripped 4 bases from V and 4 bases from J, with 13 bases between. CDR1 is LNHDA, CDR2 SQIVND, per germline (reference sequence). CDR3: CASSTPERGYGYTF. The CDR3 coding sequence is TGTGCCAGTAGTACCCCCGAAAGGGGCTATGGCTACACCTTC.

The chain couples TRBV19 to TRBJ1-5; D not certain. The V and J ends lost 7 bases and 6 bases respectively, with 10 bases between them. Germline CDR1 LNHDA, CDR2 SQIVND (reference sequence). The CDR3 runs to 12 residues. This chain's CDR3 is CASTSIGQPQHF. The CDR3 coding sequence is TGTGCCAGTACCTCTATAGGTCAGCCCCAGCATTTT.

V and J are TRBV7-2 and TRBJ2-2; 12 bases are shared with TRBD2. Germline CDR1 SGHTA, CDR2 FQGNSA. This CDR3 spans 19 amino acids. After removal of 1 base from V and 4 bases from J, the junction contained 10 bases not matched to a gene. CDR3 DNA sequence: TGTGCCAGCAGCTTAGTTACCCTAGCGGGGGGGAGTGCCACCGGGGAGCTGTTTTTT. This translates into CASSLVTLAGGSATGELFF. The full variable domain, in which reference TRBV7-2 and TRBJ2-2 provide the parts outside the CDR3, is GAGVSQSPSNKVTEKGKDVELRCDPISGHTALYWYRQSLGQGLEFLIYFQGNSAPDKSGLPSDRFSAERTGGSVSTLTIQRTQQEDSAVYLCASSLVTLAGGSATGELFFGEGSRLTVL.

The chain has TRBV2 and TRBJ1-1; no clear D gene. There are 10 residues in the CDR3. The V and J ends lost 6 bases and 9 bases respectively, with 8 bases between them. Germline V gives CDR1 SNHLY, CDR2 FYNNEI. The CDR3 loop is CASRGFQAFF. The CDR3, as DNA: TGTGCCAGCAGGGGATTCCAAGCTTTCTTT.